The clone carrying this T cell receptor beta chain was seen repeatedly, ten times or more. The CDR3 sequence is 15 residues long. Germline V gene lookup returns CDR1 SGHVS and CDR2 FQNEAQ. V was trimmed by 5 bases and J by 9 bases, leaving 22 bases between them. TCRdb's copy holds only in-frame clones and misses some; the assay was immunoSEQ multiplex PCR. The profile shows about 220,000 clones, around 80% of them singletons. This entry comes from a study of blood T cell repertoires in COVID-19. Source material: peripheral blood. This chain joins TRBV7-8 and TRBJ2-5; weak D call: TRBD2 (5 bases). The receptor was isolated from a human donor in a cohort sampled during active COVID-19. The DNA of the CDR3 is TGTGCCAGCAGCCCTACCCCCACTAGTCCCTTGGCCCAGTACTTC. As protein: CASSPTPTSPLAQYF.